Shown below are 30 T cell receptor beta chains from a single sample sequenced in a study of T cells in Graves' hyperthyroidism and ophthalmopathy. What was amplified from RNA transcripts were TCR beta CDR3 regions. TCR CDR3 regions were first amplified by RT-PCR with HTBI primers. One entry per CDR3 protein results from TCRdb running MiXCR on the multiplex PCR reads. The sample yields about 520,000 distinct CDR3 sequences, roughly a quarter seen once. Sequencing used blood. Every receptor here comes from a woman in her thirties with Graves' ophthalmopathy.

This clonotype has a count of ten or more. The chain carries TRBV9 and TRBJ2-2; D gene uncertain. The CDR3 consists of 12 residues. Germline assignment: CDR1 SGDLS and CDR2 YYNGEE. Trimming removed 4 bases from V and 6 bases from J, with 7 bases in between. CDR3 bases: TGTGCCAGCAGCCTCCCGTCCGGGGAGCTGTTTTTT. Translation: CASSLPSGELFF.

There are many counts of this clonotype. The chain is built from TRBV10-3 and TRBJ2-7; 9 bases match TRBD1. V dropped 4 bases and J dropped 5; count of bases not matched to a gene: 3. Germline CDR1 is ENHRY and CDR2 is SYGVKD. The CDR3 contains 13 residues. The CDR3 spells CAISGDRADEQYF. In DNA form, the CDR3 reads TGTGCCATCAGTGGGGACAGGGCCGACGAGCAGTACTTC.

In this sample, this clonotype turned up many times. The V gene is TRBV27, the J gene TRBJ2-2, with 7 bases aligning to TRBD1. The V segment lost 5 bases and the J segment 5 bases; nucleotides outside the gene matches: 11. There are 16 residues in the CDR3. Germline V gives CDR1 MNHEY, CDR2 SMNVEV (reference sequence). The CDR3 protein is CASSPSDRVGTGELFF. DNA of the CDR3: TGTGCCAGCAGTCCCTCCGACAGGGTAGGGACCGGGGAGCTGTTTTTT.

This clonotype was counted ten times or more. The rearrangement uses TRBV11-1 and TRBJ1-3; TRBD1 might be the D (6 bases). Germline lookup yields CDR1 SGHAT and CDR2 FQDESV (reference sequence). This CDR3 is 17 amino acids long. V was trimmed by 3 bases and J by 2 bases, leaving 17 bases between them. The CDR3 sequence is CASSFYLLRGTGNTIYF. The CDR3 DNA sequence: TGTGCCAGCAGCTTCTACCTCCTCAGGGGTACTGGAAACACCATATATTTT.

This clonotype showed up just a few times. J is TRBJ2-3 and V is TRBV20-1; no firm D call. Trimming pared 1 base from V and 6 bases from J, leaving 8 bases between. The CDR3 has 12 residues. CDR1 is DFQATT and CDR2 is SNEGSKA in the germline V gene (reference sequence). For the CDR3, the DNA is TGCAGTGCTAGAGCTATCCCGGATACGCAGTATTTT. This translates into CSARAIPDTQYF.

This clonotype has more than one count but fewer than ten. The chain joins TRBV5-6 to TRBJ1-2; D call uncertain. The CDR3 consists of 14 residues. Trimming pared 2 bases from V and 4 bases from J, leaving 12 bases between. The germline CDR1 and CDR2 sequences are SGHDT and YYEEEE. In DNA form, the CDR3 reads TGTGCCAGCAGCTTCTGGGGTTCCCCCTATGGCTACACCTTC. Translated: CASSFWGSPYGYTF.

This clonotype has only a few counts. The CDR3: CASSLRLAGGTGELFF. DNA for the CDR3: TGTGCCAGCAGCCTCCGACTAGCGGGGGGTACCGGGGAGCTGTTTTTT. The V call is TRBV7-8, the J call TRBJ2-2, with 13 nucleotides matching TRBD2. The J segment lost 5 bases and the V segment lost 5 bases, leaving 5 bases of the junction unmatched. The CDR3 length is 16 residues. CDR1 and CDR2 from the germline V gene are SGHVS and FQNEAQ.

In its sample, this clonotype was seen a few times. The chain couples TRBV5-1 to TRBJ1-2; the match to TRBD1 covers 8 bases. Germline V lookup: CDR1 SGHRS, CDR2 YFSETQ. The V segment lost 2 bases and the J segment 5 bases; nucleotides outside the gene matches: 5. The CDR3 has 14 residues. The CDR3 protein is CASSFGTGTYGYTF. The CDR3 DNA reads TGCGCCAGCAGCTTCGGGACAGGAACTTATGGCTACACCTTC.

This clonotype has ten or more counts. The chain combines TRBV2 with TRBJ1-1, with 8 positions matching TRBD1. V lost 3 bases and J lost 1; bases outside the gene matches: 4. Per germline, CDR1 SNHLY and CDR2 FYNNEI. The CDR3 consists of 15 residues. The CDR3 reads CASSEGQGANTEAFF. DNA for the CDR3: TGTGCCAGCAGTGAGGGGCAGGGGGCGAACACTGAAGCTTTCTTT.

This clonotype has a count of ten or more. V is TRBV6-1 and J is TRBJ1-1, with D unresolved. Germline assignment: CDR1 MNHNS and CDR2 SASEGT. With 3 bases removed from V and 11 bases from J, the gap between germline ends came to 13 bases. This CDR3 spans 12 amino acids. CDR3 region: CASSDLAPEAFF. Written as DNA, the CDR3 is TGTGCCAGCAGTGACCTGGCCCCGGAGGCTTTCTTT.

The sample holds many counts of this clonotype. The DNA for the CDR3 is TGCAGCGTCGAACCGACAGCAATCTATGGCTACACCTTC. Translation gives CSVEPTAIYGYTF. J is TRBJ1-2 and V is TRBV29-1; D may be TRBD1 (5 bases). Deletions cut 6 bases from V and 4 bases from J, with 15 bases between. Germline V gene lookup returns CDR1 SQVTM and CDR2 ANQGSEA. This CDR3 spans 13 amino acids.

This clonotype was found once. The rearrangement links TRBV27 to TRBJ2-7; D is unclear. The CDR3 runs to 16 residues. Germline-derived CDR1 and CDR2 are MNHEY and SMNVEV (reference sequence). Trimming left V 8 bases short and J 2 bases short, with 22 bases between. The CDR3 DNA sequence: TGTGCCAGCTCTCTACGGCCCCGGACGGTTGCCTACGAGCAGTACTTC. It translates to CASSLRPRTVAYEQYF.

This clonotype was seen more than once but under ten times. The rearrangement links TRBV3-1 to TRBJ2-7; D is possibly TRBD1 (5 bases). The germline V and J ends were trimmed by 2 bases and 3 bases, with 11 bases remaining between them. CDR1 and CDR2 from the germline V gene are LGHDT and YNNKEL (reference sequence). This CDR3 comprises 14 residues. This CDR3 reads CASSQTQGNYEQYF. For the CDR3, the DNA is TGTGCCAGCAGCCAAACCCAGGGCAACTACGAGCAGTACTTC.

In its sample, this clonotype was seen many times. The chain carries TRBV18 and TRBJ1-3; no clear D. V lost 4 bases and J 0 bases, leaving 10 bases between the germline ends. The germline CDR1 and CDR2 sequences are KGHSH and LQKENI. The CDR3 has 15 residues. The CDR3 DNA is TGTGCCAGCTCACAGGACTCGAGCTCTGGAAACACCATATATTTT. It codes for CASSQDSSSGNTIYF.

The J gene is TRBJ2-5, the V gene TRBV11-1; no firm D call. The CDR3 is made up of 12 amino acids. Trimming pared 6 bases from V and 7 bases from J, leaving 12 bases between. Germline V gives CDR1 SGHAT, CDR2 FQDESV (reference sequence). Here the CDR3 reads CASSPQKGTQYF. Here the CDR3 DNA reads TGTGCCAGCAGTCCCCAGAAGGGGACCCAGTACTTC.

V is TRBV27 and J is TRBJ2-2, with 9 bases matching TRBD1. The CDR3 extends over 14 amino acids. J gave up 7 bases and V 7 bases, and 7 bases lay outside the gene matches. Germline loops: CDR1 MNHEY, CDR2 SMNVEV (reference sequence). The CDR3 region is CASTWDRAVGELFF. The CDR3 coding sequence is TGTGCCAGCACGTGGGACAGGGCGGTCGGGGAGCTGTTTTTT.

This clonotype was detected ten times or more. V gene TRBV19 combines with J gene TRBJ1-1; the D is unclear. Looked up from germline, CDR1 is LNHDA and CDR2 is SQIVND (reference sequence). Trimming removed 4 bases at V and 0 bases at J, with 9 bases between. This CDR3 spans 14 amino acids. The DNA for the CDR3 is TGTGCCAGTAGTACCCCCTTGGTGAACACTGAAGCTTTCTTT. It encodes CASSTPLVNTEAFF.

This clonotype was found many times. In nucleotides, the CDR3 is TGTGCCAGCATGTCAGGGGACCACGAGCAGTACTTC. As protein: CASMSGDHEQYF. The chain is built from TRBV27 and TRBJ2-7; the D gene is possibly TRBD1 (6 bases). Germline CDR1 reads MNHEY; CDR2 reads SMNVEV (reference sequence). This CDR3 contains 12 residues. Deletions cut 7 bases from V and 5 bases from J, with 12 bases between.

The chain uses TRBV12-3 or TRBV12-4 and TRBJ1-2; 7 bases are shared with TRBD1. The CDR3 is 15 amino acids. The V segment lost 3 bases and the J segment 8 bases; nucleotides outside the gene matches: 12. CDR3 region: CASSLQGGGVLGYTF. The CDR3 bases are TGTGCCAGCAGTTTGCAGGGAGGGGGCGTACTGGGCTACACCTTC.

This clonotype has only a few counts. The genes are TRBV2 and TRBJ1-6; tentative D call: TRBD1 (5 bases). The V end lost 6 bases, the J end lost 9 bases, and 15 bases lay between the germline ends. The CDR3 consists of 14 residues. Looked up from germline, CDR1 is SNHLY and CDR2 is FYNNEI. CDR3 residues: CASSQTLGGSPLHF. Written as DNA, the CDR3 is TGTGCCAGCAGCCAAACCCTGGGGGGTTCACCCCTCCACTTT.

There are many counts of this clonotype. The chain is built from TRBV19 and TRBJ2-2; D is perhaps TRBD1 (5 bases). Germline loops: CDR1 LNHDA, CDR2 SQIVND (reference sequence). The length of the CDR3 is 17 residues. Trimming took 6 bases from V and 0 from J, leaving 17 bases between them. DNA of the CDR3: TGTGCCAGTAGCGACAGCCGACGGAACGCGAACACCGGGGAGCTGTTTTTT. Translating gives CASSDSRRNANTGELFF.

The genes are TRBV20-1 and TRBJ2-5, with 10 bases that match TRBD2. The CDR3 runs to 14 residues. J gave up 5 bases and V 3 bases, and 6 bases lay outside the gene matches. Germline lookup yields CDR1 DFQATT and CDR2 SNEGSKA (reference sequence). The DNA of the CDR3 is TGCAGTGCTAGTGCTAGCGGGGGATGGGAGACCCAGTACTTC. Its translation is CSASASGGWETQYF.

This chain uses TRBV7-9 with TRBJ2-7; no clear D gene. There are 11 residues in the CDR3. Germline values: CDR1 SEHNR, CDR2 FQNEAQ (reference sequence). V dropped 8 bases and J dropped 3 bases, with 8 bases sitting between them. In nucleotides, the CDR3 is TGTGCCAGCGCTGAGTACTACGAGCAGTACTTC. It specifies CASAEYYEQYF.

There are many counts of this clonotype. This chain connects TRBV7-2 to TRBJ1-2; 8 bases match TRBD1. The CDR3 is 15 amino acids. CDR1 is SGHTA, CDR2 FQGNSA, per germline. With 0 bases clipped from V and 6 bases from J, the junction kept 6 bases outside the gene matches. The CDR3, as DNA: TGTGCCAGCAGCTTAGCTTTAGTGACAGGGGATGGCTACACCTTC. Its protein is CASSLALVTGDGYTF.

This clonotype was counted at least ten times. The CDR3 region is CASSYWDRSYEQYF. DNA for the CDR3: TGTGCCAGCAGTTATTGGGACCGCTCCTACGAGCAGTACTTC. V gene TRBV12-3 or TRBV12-4 combines with J gene TRBJ2-7, with D possibly called TRBD1 or TRBD2 (5 bases each). With 4 bases removed from V and 0 bases from J, the gap between germline ends came to 10 bases. The CDR3 extends over 14 amino acids.

Ten or more counts support this clonotype. The CDR3 nucleotides read TGTGCCAGCAGTTCGGGACTAGCTACCCTCTATCAAGAGACCCAGTACTTC. It translates to CASSSGLATLYQETQYF. This chain connects TRBV6-5 to TRBJ2-5, with 9 bases fitting TRBD2. Unmatched junction bases numbered 11, after V lost 4 bases and J lost 2 bases. CDR1 and CDR2 from the germline V gene are MNHEY and SVGAGI. The CDR3 length is 17 residues.

There are a few counts of this clonotype. The chain has TRBV11-2 and TRBJ2-4; D perhaps matches TRBD2 (5 bases). Looked up from germline, CDR1 is SGHAT and CDR2 is FQNNGV. The V end was cut by 4 bases, the J end by 5 bases, with 15 bases between. This CDR3 comprises 15 residues. The CDR3 spells CASSSPGRAENIQYF. The CDR3, as DNA: TGTGCCAGCAGCTCCCCGGGCCGAGCGGAAAACATTCAGTACTTC.

V and J are TRBV15 and TRBJ1-5; the D is unclear. Trimming left V 4 bases short and J 4 bases short, with 5 bases between. The CDR3 is 12 residues long. Germline CDR1 reads LNHNV; CDR2 reads YYDKDF (reference sequence). The CDR3 loop reads CATSNGNQPQHF. CDR3 nucleotide sequence: TGTGCCACCAGCAACGGGAATCAGCCCCAGCATTTT.

This clonotype was recorded many times. This chain links TRBV19 with TRBJ1-2; 8 bases align to TRBD1. Germline V gene sequence: CDR1 LNHDA, CDR2 SQIVND (reference sequence). J was trimmed by 7 bases and V by 5 bases; bases with no gene match: 12. The CDR3 runs 15 residues. Here the CDR3 DNA reads TGTGCCAGTAGTCCCATGACAGGGGAGGTTGTTGGCTACACCTTC. This codes for CASSPMTGEVVGYTF. The variable domain in full, with the rest retrieved from reference TRBV19 and TRBJ1-2, is DGGITQSPKYLFRKEGQNVTLSCEQNLNHDAMYWYRQDPGQGLRLIYYSQIVNDFQKGDIAEGYSVSREKKESFPLTVTSAQKNPTAFYLCASSPMTGEVVGYTFGSGTRLTVV.

The chain uses TRBV6-1 and TRBJ1-5; D remains unclear. The CDR3 consists of 17 residues. Trimming removed 2 bases from V and 0 bases from J, with 14 bases in between. The germline V gene encodes CDR1 MNHNS and CDR2 SASEGT. Here the CDR3 reads CASSEIVQAYSNQPQHF. The CDR3 coding sequence is TGTGCCAGCAGTGAAATCGTCCAGGCATATAGCAATCAGCCCCAGCATTTT.